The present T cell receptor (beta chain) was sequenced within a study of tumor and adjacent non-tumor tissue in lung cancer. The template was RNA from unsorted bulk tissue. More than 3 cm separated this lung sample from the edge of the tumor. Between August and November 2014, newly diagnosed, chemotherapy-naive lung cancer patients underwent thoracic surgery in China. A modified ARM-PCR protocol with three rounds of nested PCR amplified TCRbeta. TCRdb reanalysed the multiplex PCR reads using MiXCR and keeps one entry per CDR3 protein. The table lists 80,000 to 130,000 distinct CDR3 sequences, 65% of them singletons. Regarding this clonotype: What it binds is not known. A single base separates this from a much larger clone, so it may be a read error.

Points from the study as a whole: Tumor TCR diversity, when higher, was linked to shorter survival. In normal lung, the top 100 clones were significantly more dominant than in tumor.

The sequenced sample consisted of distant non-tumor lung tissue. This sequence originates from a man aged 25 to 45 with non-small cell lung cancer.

The CDR3 spells CASSLDGAGANTQNF. The DNA for the CDR3 is TGTGCCAGCAGTTTAGATGGAGCGGGGGCGAATACGCAGAATTTT. The chain links TRBV12-3 or TRBV12-4 to TRBJ2-3; 8 bases agree with TRBD2. The CDR3 is made up of 15 amino acids.